The TCR beta chain under discussion was sequenced for a study of blood T cell repertoires in COVID-19. The CDR3 sequence is 13 residues long. Germline V gene lookup returns CDR1 LGHNA and CDR2 YSLEER. V lost 2 bases and J 8 bases, leaving 10 bases between the germline ends. Per the authors' pipeline: Scientists estimated how many nucleated cells there were by amplifying reference gene primers. The repertoire was sequenced with immunoSEQ multiplex PCR; TCRdb's copy has only in-frame clones and lacks some. V and J calls and clone size come straight from that table; D and trimming were deduced from the DNA. The data contain about 200,000 clones, 80% to 95% of them seen just once; the ten biggest clones take up approximately 0.56%.

This clonotype was sampled from a man between 50 and 59 years old with acute or convalescent COVID-19. The rearrangement joins TRBV4-3 to TRBJ1-3, with D uncertain. The sequenced sample was peripheral blood. CDR3 in amino acids: CASSQNIVHTIYF. The CDR3 DNA is TGCGCCAGCAGCCAAAACATCGTACACACCATATATTTT.